This TCR beta chain was documented in a study of T-cell reconstitution after alpha-beta-depleted transplantation in children. Using unique molecular identifiers, the investigators prepared the TCRbeta library. In TCRdb, the PCR reads were re-called with MiXCR into one record per CDR3 protein. The sample lists fewer than 250,000 distinct CDR3 sequences; more than 15% were seen once. Broader study findings: After one year, T-cell counts and TCRbeta diversity mostly came from new T cells. The origin of alpha-beta T cells about two months after transplant was reportedly several hundred expanded graft clones.

The length of the CDR3 is 15 residues. Germline V gives CDR1 LGHNA, CDR2 YNFKEQ. V shed 2 bases, J shed 4 bases, and the junction held 8 bases outside the gene matches. This clonotype has a handful of counts. Its antigen is undetermined. The J gene is TRBJ2-7, the V gene TRBV4-2; 7 nucleotides line up with TRBD1. This clonotype was obtained from a male patient under 10 years old who had a stem cell transplant for acute lymphoblastic leukemia, so the T cells may come from the graft donor. This material consisted of PBMCs, mostly from graft donor cells, taken 360 days after TCRalphabeta/CD19-depleted stem cell transplant. The CDR3 protein is CASSQRTGVIYEQYF. In nucleotides, the CDR3 is TGTGCCAGCAGCCAACGGACAGGTGTGATTTACGAGCAGTACTTC.